A selection of T cell receptor beta chains follows, all from one sample in a study of OX40 agonist ivuxolimab in advanced cancers. The method was immunoSEQ multiplex PCR; TCRdb's version includes in-frame clones alone and lacks a portion of them. The repertoire includes just over 80,000 clones, more than 70% of them detected once, and 0.65% to 0.9% sits in the top ten. Specimen: CD4+ or CD8+ T cells sorted from blood, collected in a trial of the OX40 agonist ivuxolimab. The receptors shown here come from an adult with an advanced solid tumor such as melanoma, head and neck, liver or kidney cancer. CDR3s include the opening cysteine and the closing phenylalanine or tryptophan. D genes are given only for firm matches. Only part of the rows carry a size: once, few, many, or a class if the clone is expanded.

V gene: TRBV2
D gene: TRBD2
clone size: .
J gene: TRBJ2-7
CDR3 DNA: TGTGCCAGCAGTACAGGAGAGAGCGGGAGCTCCTACGAGCAGTACTTC
CDR3 protein: CASSTGESGSSYEQYF

V gene: TRBV7-6
D gene: .
clone size: .
J gene: TRBJ2-7
CDR3 DNA: TGTGCCAGCAGCCAAGACGCCAACTCCTACGAGCAGTACTTC
CDR3 protein: CASSQDANSYEQYF

V gene: TRBV6-1
D gene: .
clone size: once
J gene: TRBJ1-4
CDR3 DNA: TGTGCCAGCAGGGCTACGGGGCGGGAAAAACTGTTTTTT
CDR3 protein: CASRATGREKLFF

V gene: TRBV19
D gene: .
clone size: .
J gene: TRBJ1-5
CDR3 DNA: TGTGCCAGTAGTCAACTGGGGGAGGTCAATCAGCCCCAGCATTTT
CDR3 protein: CASSQLGEVNQPQHF

V gene: TRBV5-1
D gene: TRBD1
clone size: .
J gene: TRBJ2-7
CDR3 DNA: TGCGCCAGCAGCCCCCGGGACAGGGGGTCCCACGAGCAGTACTTC
CDR3 protein: CASSPRDRGSHEQYF

V gene: TRBV19
D gene: .
clone size: .
J gene: TRBJ2-7
CDR3 DNA: TGTGCCAGTAGTAGTTCGGGTTTAGAGCCTTACGAGCAGTACTTC
CDR3 protein: CASSSSGLEPYEQYF

V gene: TRBV9
D gene: .
clone size: once
J gene: TRBJ1-1
CDR3 DNA: TGTGCCAGCAGCTCCCATAGGGGGGAAGCTTTCTTT
CDR3 protein: CASSSHRGEAFF

V gene: TRBV30
D gene: TRBD2
clone size: .
J gene: TRBJ2-3
CDR3 DNA: TGTGCCTGGATTAGCGGGGGTACAGATACGCAGTATTTT
CDR3 protein: CAWISGGTDTQYF

V gene: TRBV25-1
D gene: TRBD1
clone size: .
J gene: TRBJ2-3
CDR3 DNA: TGTGCCAGCAGTGATACCATCACAGGGGCAGATACGCAGTATTTT
CDR3 protein: CASSDTITGADTQYF

V gene: TRBV6-5
D gene: .
clone size: .
J gene: TRBJ2-1
CDR3 DNA: TGTGCCAGCAGTTACAGACTAGGGGCTAACAATGAGCAGTTCTTC
CDR3 protein: CASSYRLGANNEQFF

V gene: TRBV7-8
D gene: TRBD2
clone size: .
J gene: TRBJ2-5
CDR3 DNA: TGTGCCAGCAGCTTAGCGGTGGTCTTGGCTAGCGGCCCCCAAGAGACCCAGTACTTC
CDR3 protein: CASSLAVVLASGPQETQYF

V gene: TRBV2
D gene: .
clone size: .
J gene: TRBJ2-4
CDR3 DNA: TGTGCCAGCAGCGAAGGGTGGGCCAAAAACATTCAGTACTTC
CDR3 protein: CASSEGWAKNIQYF

V gene: TRBV6-5
D gene: TRBD1
clone size: once
J gene: TRBJ1-2
CDR3 DNA: TGTGCCAGCAGTTACTCAGGGGGCGGCTACACCTTC
CDR3 protein: CASSYSGGGYTF

V gene: TRBV19
D gene: .
clone size: few
J gene: TRBJ2-3
CDR3 DNA: TGTGCCAGCTCCTTCACAGATACGCAGTATTTT
CDR3 protein: CASSFTDTQYF

V gene: TRBV5-1
D gene: .
clone size: .
J gene: TRBJ2-6
CDR3 DNA: TGCGCCAGCAGCTTGGGTGGGGCAACTGGGGCCAACGTCCTGACTTTC
CDR3 protein: CASSLGGATGANVLTF

V gene: TRBV4-1
D gene: TRBD2
clone size: .
J gene: TRBJ2-5
CDR3 DNA: TGCGCCAGCAGCCAGGGACTAGTGGCTCAAGAGACCCAGTACTTC
CDR3 protein: CASSQGLVAQETQYF

V gene: TRBV6-5
D gene: .
clone size: .
J gene: TRBJ1-1
CDR3 DNA: TGTGCCAGCAGTTACTCGTGGGGGACTGAAGCTTTCTTT
CDR3 protein: CASSYSWGTEAFF

V gene: TRBV9
D gene: TRBD1
clone size: few
J gene: TRBJ1-1
CDR3 DNA: TGTGCCAGCAGCGGCGTACAGGGGGTCACTGAAGCTTTCTTT
CDR3 protein: CASSGVQGVTEAFF

V gene: TRBV7-2
D gene: .
clone size: once
J gene: TRBJ1-1
CDR3 DNA: TGTGCCAGCAGCTTAGGAGTGGGCTTGAACACTGAAGCTTTCTTT
CDR3 protein: CASSLGVGLNTEAFF

V gene: TRBV6-4
D gene: .
clone size: .
J gene: TRBJ1-1
CDR3 DNA: TGTGCCAGCAGCCCACCAGGTACTGGGAGGAGAAGGACTGAAGCTTTCTTT
CDR3 protein: CASSPPGTGRRRTEAFF

V gene: TRBV20-1
D gene: .
clone size: once
J gene: TRBJ2-2
CDR3 DNA: TGCAGTCCCATAAGGGGCGGGGAGCTGTTTTTT
CDR3 protein: CSPIRGGELFF

V gene: TRBV6-5
D gene: .
clone size: .
J gene: TRBJ1-3
CDR3 DNA: TGTGCCAGCACCGACTGGGGCGATGGTGGAAACACCATATATTTT
CDR3 protein: CASTDWGDGGNTIYF

V gene: TRBV4-1
D gene: .
clone size: .
J gene: TRBJ1-2
CDR3 DNA: TGCGCCAGCAGCCTCAGCGGACAGAGCAACTATGGCTACACCTTC
CDR3 protein: CASSLSGQSNYGYTF

V gene: TRBV5-4
D gene: TRBD1
clone size: .
J gene: TRBJ2-7
CDR3 DNA: TGTGCCAGCAGCTTTAGACAGGGATCCTACGAGCAGTACTTC
CDR3 protein: CASSFRQGSYEQYF

V gene: TRBV2
D gene: TRBD2
clone size: .
J gene: TRBJ2-5
CDR3 DNA: TGTGCCAGCAGTGGACTAGCGGGCCCGACCGGGACCCAGTACTTC
CDR3 protein: CASSGLAGPTGTQYF

V gene: TRBV14
D gene: .
clone size: .
J gene: TRBJ2-6
CDR3 DNA: TGTGCCAGCAGCCAATGGCAGACTGGGGCCAACGTCCTGACTTTC
CDR3 protein: CASSQWQTGANVLTF

V gene: TRBV4-3
D gene: .
clone size: .
J gene: TRBJ2-7
CDR3 DNA: TGCGCCAGCAGCCAAGATGGGGGACTCTACGAGCAGTACTTC
CDR3 protein: CASSQDGGLYEQYF

V gene: TRBV27
D gene: .
clone size: few
J gene: TRBJ2-1
CDR3 DNA: TGTGCCAGCCGGCCCTCGACAGTTGTTGAGCAGTTCTTC
CDR3 protein: CASRPSTVVEQFF

V gene: TRBV7-2
D gene: TRBD1
clone size: .
J gene: TRBJ1-2
CDR3 DNA: TGTGCCAGCAGCTTAGATGTCCGGGACAGGGGTTATGGCTACACCTTC
CDR3 protein: CASSLDVRDRGYGYTF

V gene: TRBV30
D gene: .
clone size: .
J gene: TRBJ1-6
CDR3 DNA: TGTGCCTGGAGTGTTTCGGGGACTAATTCACCCCTCCACTTT
CDR3 protein: CAWSVSGTNSPLHF

V gene: TRBV6-5
D gene: TRBD2
clone size: .
J gene: TRBJ2-1
CDR3 DNA: TGTGCCAGCAGTCCCGGGACTAGCGGTTACAATGAGCAGTTCTTC
CDR3 protein: CASSPGTSGYNEQFF

V gene: TRBV4-3
D gene: .
clone size: .
J gene: TRBJ1-4
CDR3 DNA: TGCGCCAGCAGCCAAGATTGGTCCAGGGGAGGTGAAAAACTGTTTTTT
CDR3 protein: CASSQDWSRGGEKLFF

V gene: TRBV19
D gene: TRBD1
clone size: .
J gene: TRBJ2-7
CDR3 DNA: TGTGCCAGTATGCGGGACAGGGCCTCCTACGAGCAGTACTTC
CDR3 protein: CASMRDRASYEQYF

V gene: TRBV18
D gene: .
clone size: .
J gene: TRBJ1-2
CDR3 DNA: TGTGCCAGCTCACCATCGGGCGGAAACTATGGCTACACCTTC
CDR3 protein: CASSPSGGNYGYTF

V gene: TRBV7-9
D gene: .
clone size: few
J gene: TRBJ1-1
CDR3 DNA: TGTGCCAGCAGCTTAATAACCAGCGGGACTGAAGCTTTCTTT
CDR3 protein: CASSLITSGTEAFF

V gene: TRBV15
D gene: .
clone size: .
J gene: TRBJ1-2
CDR3 DNA: TGTGCCACCAGCAGAGATAGGGCGGCGCAGGGCTACACCTTC
CDR3 protein: CATSRDRAAQGYTF

V gene: TRBV5-1
D gene: .
clone size: .
J gene: TRBJ2-7
CDR3 DNA: TGCGCCAGCAGCTTGGTAGCCGGGCTTTCCTTGGGGGAGCAGTACTTC
CDR3 protein: CASSLVAGLSLGEQYF

V gene: TRBV5-6
D gene: .
clone size: .
J gene: TRBJ2-2
CDR3 DNA: TGTGCCAGCAGTTTGGGACCCAAGCTGTTTTTT
CDR3 protein: CASSLGPKLFF

V gene: TRBV7-9
D gene: .
clone size: .
J gene: TRBJ1-1
CDR3 DNA: TGTGCCAGCAGCCCCGGTGGGTTTGGCGCTTTCTTT
CDR3 protein: CASSPGGFGAFF

V gene: TRBV18
D gene: TRBD1
clone size: .
J gene: TRBJ1-1
CDR3 DNA: TGTGCCAGCTCACCGCAAGGGGGCCTGGACACTGAAGCTTTCTTT
CDR3 protein: CASSPQGGLDTEAFF

V gene: TRBV11-2
D gene: TRBD2
clone size: .
J gene: TRBJ2-3
CDR3 DNA: TGTGCCAGCAGGCCCATTGGCGGGGGTCAGAAAGATACGCAGTATTTT
CDR3 protein: CASRPIGGGQKDTQYF

V gene: TRBV4-2
D gene: .
clone size: .
J gene: TRBJ2-1
CDR3 DNA: TGTGCCAGCAGCCGAGCAGGTTACAATGAGCAGTTCTTC
CDR3 protein: CASSRAGYNEQFF

V gene: TRBV5-1
D gene: .
clone size: .
J gene: TRBJ2-5
CDR3 DNA: TGCGCCAGCAGGAAAGGGTTGGAAGAGACCCAGTACTTC
CDR3 protein: CASRKGLEETQYF

V gene: TRBV5-4
D gene: .
clone size: .
J gene: TRBJ1-2
CDR3 DNA: TGTGCCAGCAGCTTTGGAGGGAGCTATGGCTACACCTTC
CDR3 protein: CASSFGGSYGYTF

V gene: TRBV6-5
D gene: .
clone size: once
J gene: TRBJ2-6
CDR3 DNA: TGTGCCAGCAGTTATAGGTGGTCTTCTGGGGCCAACGTCCTGACTTTC
CDR3 protein: CASSYRWSSGANVLTF

V gene: TRBV5-6
D gene: .
clone size: .
J gene: TRBJ2-5
CDR3 DNA: TGTGCCAGCAGCTTGGAAAAGTGGGGCCAAGAGACCCAGTACTTC
CDR3 protein: CASSLEKWGQETQYF

V gene: TRBV7-2
D gene: .
clone size: .
J gene: TRBJ1-4
CDR3 DNA: TGTGCCAGCAGTCAGACCGGGCCTTATGAAAAACTGTTTTTT
CDR3 protein: CASSQTGPYEKLFF

V gene: TRBV30
D gene: .
clone size: .
J gene: TRBJ1-5
CDR3 DNA: TGTGCCTGGAGTGTCGGGACCGTCAATCAGCCCCAGCATTTT
CDR3 protein: CAWSVGTVNQPQHF

V gene: TRBV28
D gene: .
clone size: .
J gene: TRBJ1-1
CDR3 DNA: TGTGCCAGCAGCCTTTTTCCGGGACGCACTGAAGCTTTCTTT
CDR3 protein: CASSLFPGRTEAFF

V gene: TRBV19
D gene: TRBD1
clone size: .
J gene: TRBJ1-1
CDR3 DNA: TGTGCCAGTAGTACAGGGGGCCGTTACACTGAAGCTTTCTTT
CDR3 protein: CASSTGGRYTEAFF